The clone carrying this T cell receptor (beta chain) was counted a few times. This sample was taken from a study of early T cells in non-severe SARS-CoV-2 infection. Unique molecular identifiers tagged individual cDNA molecules. TCRdb called the 5' RACE reads again in MiXCR, with one record for every CDR3 protein. The sample contains some 87,000 distinct CDR3 sequences, roughly 12% of which appear only once. V lost 5 bases and J lost 8; bases outside the gene matches: 1. The germline CDR1 and CDR2 sequences are SQVTM and ANQGSEA. CDR3 size: 10 residues. Sample: whole blood. This TCR came from an adult who was a healthcare worker with PCR-confirmed SARS-CoV-2 infection or an uninfected control (not recorded which). The chain couples TRBV29-1 to TRBJ1-1; 8 bases match TRBD1. Written as DNA, the CDR3 is TGCAGCGTTCGGGACAGGGAAGCTTTCTTT. Protein product: CSVRDREAFF.